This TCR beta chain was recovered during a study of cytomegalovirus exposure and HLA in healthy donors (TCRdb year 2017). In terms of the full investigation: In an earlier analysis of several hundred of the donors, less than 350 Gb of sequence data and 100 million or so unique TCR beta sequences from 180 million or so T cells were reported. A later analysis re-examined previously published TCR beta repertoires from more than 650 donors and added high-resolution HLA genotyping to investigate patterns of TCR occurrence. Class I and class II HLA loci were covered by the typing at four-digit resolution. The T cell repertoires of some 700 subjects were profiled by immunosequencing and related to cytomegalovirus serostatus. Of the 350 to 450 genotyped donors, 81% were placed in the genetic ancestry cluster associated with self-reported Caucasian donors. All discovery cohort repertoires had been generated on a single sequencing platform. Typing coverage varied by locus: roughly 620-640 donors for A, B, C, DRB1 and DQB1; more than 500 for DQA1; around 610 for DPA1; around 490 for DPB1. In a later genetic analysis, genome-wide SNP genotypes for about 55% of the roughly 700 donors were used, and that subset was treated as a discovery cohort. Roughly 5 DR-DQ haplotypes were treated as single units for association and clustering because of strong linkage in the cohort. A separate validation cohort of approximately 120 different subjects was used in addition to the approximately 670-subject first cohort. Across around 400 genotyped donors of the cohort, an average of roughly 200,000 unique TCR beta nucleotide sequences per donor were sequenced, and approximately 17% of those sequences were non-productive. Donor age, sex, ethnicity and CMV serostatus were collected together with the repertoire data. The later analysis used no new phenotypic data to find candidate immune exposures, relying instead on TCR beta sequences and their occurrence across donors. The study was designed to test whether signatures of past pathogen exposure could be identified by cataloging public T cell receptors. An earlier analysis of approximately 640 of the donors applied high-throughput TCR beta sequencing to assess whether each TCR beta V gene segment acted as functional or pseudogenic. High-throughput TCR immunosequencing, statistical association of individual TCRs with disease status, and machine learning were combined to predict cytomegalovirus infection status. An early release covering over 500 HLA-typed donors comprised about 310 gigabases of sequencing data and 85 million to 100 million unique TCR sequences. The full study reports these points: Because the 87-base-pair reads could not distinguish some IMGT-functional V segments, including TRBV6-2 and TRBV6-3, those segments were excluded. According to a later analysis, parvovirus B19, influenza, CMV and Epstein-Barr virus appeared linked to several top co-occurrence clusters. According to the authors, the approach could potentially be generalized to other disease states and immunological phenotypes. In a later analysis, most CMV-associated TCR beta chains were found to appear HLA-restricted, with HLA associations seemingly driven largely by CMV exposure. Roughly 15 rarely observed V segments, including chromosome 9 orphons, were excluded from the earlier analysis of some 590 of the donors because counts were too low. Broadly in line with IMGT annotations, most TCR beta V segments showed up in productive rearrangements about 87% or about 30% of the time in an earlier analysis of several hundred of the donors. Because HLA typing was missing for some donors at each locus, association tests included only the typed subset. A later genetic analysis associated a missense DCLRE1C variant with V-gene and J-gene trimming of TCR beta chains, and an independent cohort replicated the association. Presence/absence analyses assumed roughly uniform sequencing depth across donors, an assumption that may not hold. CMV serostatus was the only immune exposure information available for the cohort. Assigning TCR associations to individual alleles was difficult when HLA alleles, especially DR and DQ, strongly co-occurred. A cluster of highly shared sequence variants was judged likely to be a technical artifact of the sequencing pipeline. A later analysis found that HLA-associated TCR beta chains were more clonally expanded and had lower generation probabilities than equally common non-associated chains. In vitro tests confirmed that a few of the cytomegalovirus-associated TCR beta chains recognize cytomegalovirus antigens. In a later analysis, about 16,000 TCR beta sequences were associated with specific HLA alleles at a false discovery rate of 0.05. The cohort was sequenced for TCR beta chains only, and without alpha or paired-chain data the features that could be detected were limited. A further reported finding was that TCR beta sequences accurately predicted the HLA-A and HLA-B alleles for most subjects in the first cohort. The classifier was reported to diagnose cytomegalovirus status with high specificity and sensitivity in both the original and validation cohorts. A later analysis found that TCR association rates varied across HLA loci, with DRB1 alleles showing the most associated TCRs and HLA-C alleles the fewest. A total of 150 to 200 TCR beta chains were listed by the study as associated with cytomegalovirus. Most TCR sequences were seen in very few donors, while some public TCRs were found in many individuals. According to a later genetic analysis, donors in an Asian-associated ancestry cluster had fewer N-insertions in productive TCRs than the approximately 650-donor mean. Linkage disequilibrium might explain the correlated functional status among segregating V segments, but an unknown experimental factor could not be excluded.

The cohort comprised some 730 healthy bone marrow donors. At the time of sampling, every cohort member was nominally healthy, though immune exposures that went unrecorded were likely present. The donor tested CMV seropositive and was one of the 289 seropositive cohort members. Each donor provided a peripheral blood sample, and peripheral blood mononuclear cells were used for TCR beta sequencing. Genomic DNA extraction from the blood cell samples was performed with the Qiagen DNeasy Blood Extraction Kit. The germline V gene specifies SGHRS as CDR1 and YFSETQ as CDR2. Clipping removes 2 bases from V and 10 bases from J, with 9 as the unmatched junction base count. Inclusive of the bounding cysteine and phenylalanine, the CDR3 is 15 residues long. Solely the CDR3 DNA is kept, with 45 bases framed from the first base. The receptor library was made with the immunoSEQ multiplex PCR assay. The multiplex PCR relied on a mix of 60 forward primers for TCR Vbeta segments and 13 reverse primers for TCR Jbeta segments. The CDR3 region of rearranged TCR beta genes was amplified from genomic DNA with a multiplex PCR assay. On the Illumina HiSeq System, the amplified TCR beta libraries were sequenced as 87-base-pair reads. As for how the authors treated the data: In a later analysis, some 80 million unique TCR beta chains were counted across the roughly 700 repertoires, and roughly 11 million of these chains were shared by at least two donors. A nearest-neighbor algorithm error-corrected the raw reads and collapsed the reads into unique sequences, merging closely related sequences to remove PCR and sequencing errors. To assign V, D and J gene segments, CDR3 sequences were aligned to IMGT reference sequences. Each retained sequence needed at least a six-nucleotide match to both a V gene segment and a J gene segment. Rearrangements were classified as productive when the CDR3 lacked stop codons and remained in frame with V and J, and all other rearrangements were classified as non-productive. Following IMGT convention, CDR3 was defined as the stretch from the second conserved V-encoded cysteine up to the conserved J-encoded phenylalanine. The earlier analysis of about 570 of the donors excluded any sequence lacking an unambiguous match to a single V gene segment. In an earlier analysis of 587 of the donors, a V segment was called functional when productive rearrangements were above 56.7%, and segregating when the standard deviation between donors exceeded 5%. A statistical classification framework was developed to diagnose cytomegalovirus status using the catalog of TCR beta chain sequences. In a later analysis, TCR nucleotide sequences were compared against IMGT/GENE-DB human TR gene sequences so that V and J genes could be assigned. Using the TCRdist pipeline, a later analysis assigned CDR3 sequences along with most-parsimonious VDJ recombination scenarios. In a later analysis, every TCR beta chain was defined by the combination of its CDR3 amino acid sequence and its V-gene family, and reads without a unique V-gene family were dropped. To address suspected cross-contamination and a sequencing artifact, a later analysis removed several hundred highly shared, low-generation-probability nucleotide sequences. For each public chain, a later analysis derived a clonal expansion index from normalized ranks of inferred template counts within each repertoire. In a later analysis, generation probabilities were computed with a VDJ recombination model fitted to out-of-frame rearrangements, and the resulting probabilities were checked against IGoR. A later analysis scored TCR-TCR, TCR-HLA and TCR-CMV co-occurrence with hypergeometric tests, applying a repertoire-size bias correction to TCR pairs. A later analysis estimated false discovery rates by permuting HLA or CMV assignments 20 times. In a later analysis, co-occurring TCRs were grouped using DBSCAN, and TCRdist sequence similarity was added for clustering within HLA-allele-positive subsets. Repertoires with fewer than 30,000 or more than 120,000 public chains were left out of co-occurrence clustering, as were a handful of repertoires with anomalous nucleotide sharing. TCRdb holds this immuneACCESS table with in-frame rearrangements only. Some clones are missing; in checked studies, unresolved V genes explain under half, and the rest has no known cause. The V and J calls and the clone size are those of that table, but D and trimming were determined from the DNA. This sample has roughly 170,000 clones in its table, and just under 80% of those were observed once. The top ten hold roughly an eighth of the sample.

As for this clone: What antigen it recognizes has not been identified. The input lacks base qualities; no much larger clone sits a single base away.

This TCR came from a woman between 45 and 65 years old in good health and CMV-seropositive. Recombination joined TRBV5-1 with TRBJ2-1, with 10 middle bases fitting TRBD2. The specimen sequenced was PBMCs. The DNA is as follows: TGCGCCAGCAGCTTTAGGCTAGCGGGGGCCTCGGAGCAGTTCTTC. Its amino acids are CASSFRLAGASEQFF.